Below are 30 T cell receptor beta chains sequenced from a single sample in a study of OX40 agonist ivuxolimab in advanced cancers. Some clones are missing from TCRdb's copy, which holds only in-frame ones; the method was immunoSEQ multiplex PCR. The sample consists of roughly 110,000 clones, roughly 90% of them appearing once. The sequencing here drew on CD4+ or CD8+ T cells sorted from blood, taken in a trial of the OX40 agonist ivuxolimab. Receptors originate from an adult with an advanced solid tumor such as melanoma, head and neck, liver or kidney cancer.

V gene TRBV10-3 combines with J gene TRBJ2-3, with 7 positions matching TRBD2. After removal of 8 bases from V and 4 bases from J, the junction contained 0 bases not matched to a gene. There are 11 residues in the CDR3. The V gene's germline CDR1 is ENHRY and CDR2 SYGVKD. The CDR3 loop reads CAIGGADTQYF. In nucleotides, the CDR3 is TGTGCCATCGGGGGGGCAGATACGCAGTATTTT.

The chain is built from TRBV27 and TRBJ2-3, with 9 bases lining up with TRBD2. Per germline, CDR1 MNHEY and CDR2 SMNVEV (reference sequence). J lost 2 bases, V lost 5 bases, and 8 bases had no gene match. The CDR3 extends over 16 amino acids. For the CDR3, the DNA is TGTGCCAGCAGTCCGCTACTAGCGGGTTTCACAGATACGCAGTATTTT. Residues: CASSPLLAGFTDTQYF.

In the case of this clone: The same CDR3 can be traced to other DNA sequences in this sample. CDR3 sequence: CAIRTGRQAYEQYF. CDR3 nucleotides: TGTGCCATCAGAACGGGACGCCAAGCCTACGAGCAGTACTTC. This rearrangement joins TRBV6-4 to TRBJ2-7, with D perhaps given as TRBD1 or TRBD2 (5 bases each). The V gene's germline CDR1 is MRHNA and CDR2 SNTAGT. This CDR3 is 14 amino acids long. The V and J ends lost 10 bases and 2 bases respectively, with 18 bases between them.

V gene TRBV5-4 combines with J gene TRBJ1-2, with D possibly being TRBD1 (6 bases). The ends were cut back, 4 bases at V and 8 bases at J, with 24 bases in the middle. The CDR3 totals 16 residues. Germline V CDR1 and CDR2: SGHNT, YYREEE (reference sequence). CDR3 amino acids: CASSEIQGSRRGGYTF. CDR3 bases: TGTGCCAGCAGCGAAATACAGGGATCCCGGCGCGGGGGCTACACCTTC.

V is TRBV30 and J is TRBJ2-7; the match to TRBD1 covers 9 bases. The length of the CDR3 is 15 residues. V lost 8 bases and J lost 1; bases outside the gene matches: 12. The germline CDR1 and CDR2 sequences are GTSNPN and SVGIG (reference sequence). The CDR3 sequence: CAGGGQGRGSYEQYF. The CDR3 nucleotides read TGTGCCGGGGGGGGACAGGGCCGGGGTTCCTACGAGCAGTACTTC. The full variable domain, its missing parts supplied by reference TRBV30 and TRBJ2-7, is SQTIHQWPATLVQPVGSPLSLECTVEGTSNPNLYWYRQAAGRGLQLLFYSVGIGQISSEVPQNLSASRPQDRQFILSSKKLLLSDSGFYLCAGGGQGRGSYEQYFGPGTRLTVT.

V usage is TRBV6-5 and J usage is TRBJ2-2, with no clear D. V lost 1 base and J 4 bases, leaving 7 bases between the germline ends. The CDR3 covers 14 residues. CDR1 and CDR2 from the germline V gene are MNHEY and SVGAGI. This chain's CDR3 is CASSYFDFTGELFF. CDR3 DNA sequence: TGTGCCAGCAGTTACTTTGACTTCACCGGGGAGCTGTTTTTT.

DNA for the CDR3: TGTGCCAGCAGCTCGACTCAGGGGTACAATCAGCCCCAGCATTTT. It yields the protein CASSSTQGYNQPQHF. The chain joins TRBV11-2 to TRBJ1-5, with TRBD1 as a possible D gene (6 bases). From germline, CDR1 is SGHAT and CDR2 FQNNGV. This CDR3 has 15 residues. V lost 4 bases and J 3 bases, leaving 13 bases between the germline ends.

This clone has just a few counts. The chain joins TRBV18 to TRBJ2-1; D is unresolved. Germline V gene sequence: CDR1 KGHSH, CDR2 LQKENI. Trimming pared 3 bases from V and 8 bases from J, leaving 17 bases between. This CDR3 region has 15 residues. The CDR3 loop is CASSPTDHPWHEQFF. CDR3 bases: TGTGCCAGCTCACCGACTGACCACCCTTGGCATGAGCAGTTCTTC.

This clone was recorded only once. The rearrangement joins TRBV2 to TRBJ2-5; 9 positions match TRBD2. The last part of the DNA fits TRBJ2-7 better; the J call may be wrong. Germline loops: CDR1 SNHLY, CDR2 FYNNEI. The length of the CDR3 is 12 residues. This chain's CDR3 is CATQRGAYEQYF. CDR3 in DNA: TGTGCCACACAGCGGGGGGCCTACGAGCAGTACTTC.

This chain connects TRBV5-1 to TRBJ2-7; the match to TRBD1 covers 11 bases. This CDR3 is 15 amino acids long. Trimming removed 4 bases from V and 9 bases from J; junction bases left unmatched: 12. Germline assignment: CDR1 SGHRS and CDR2 YFSETQ. In DNA, the CDR3 is TGCGCCAGCAGCCCACCGGGACAGGGGGTGACAGGGCAGTACTTC. This gives the protein CASSPPGQGVTGQYF.

The chain joins TRBV18 to TRBJ2-3; 12 bases are shared with TRBD2. This CDR3 contains 16 residues. The V and J ends lost 3 bases and 1 base, in that order; junction bases with no gene match: 2. Germline-derived CDR1 and CDR2 are KGHSH and LQKENI. The CDR3 spells CASSPRTSGGTDTQYF. The CDR3 nucleotides read TGTGCCAGCTCACCCAGGACTAGCGGGGGCACAGATACGCAGTATTTT. Variable domain in full (rest from reference TRBV18 and TRBJ2-3): NAGVMQNPRHLVRRRGQEARLRCSPMKGHSHVYWYRQLPEEGLKFMVYLQKENIIDESGMPKERFSAEFPKEGPSILRIQQVVRGDSAAYFCASSPRTSGGTDTQYFGPGTRLTVL.

The CDR3 DNA is TGTGCCAGCACATTGAATGAGGGCTATGGCTACACCTTC. Its translation is CASTLNEGYGYTF. V gene TRBV7-9 combines with J gene TRBJ1-2; D unresolved. Germline V gene sequence: CDR1 SEHNR, CDR2 FQNEAQ (reference sequence). With 7 bases removed from V and 4 bases from J, the gap between germline ends came to 13 bases. This CDR3 is 13 amino acids long.

The gene calls are TRBV7-9 and TRBJ1-2; TRBD1 might be the D (5 bases). CDR3 length: 14 amino acids. The V gene's germline CDR1 is SEHNR and CDR2 FQNEAQ (reference sequence). Trimming removed 0 bases at V and 7 bases at J, with 12 bases between. The CDR3 DNA follows: TGTGCCAGCAGCTTAGCAGCGGGGCCGGGTGGCTACACCTTC. This sequence encodes CASSLAAGPGGYTF.

The chain couples TRBV9 to TRBJ1-2; a weak D match, TRBD1 (5 bases). Germline loops: CDR1 SGDLS, CDR2 YYNGEE. V gave up 0 bases and J gave up 3 bases, with 12 bases separating them. CDR3 size: 15 residues. CDR3 sequence reads: CASSVEGAPDYGYTF. Here the CDR3 DNA reads TGTGCCAGCAGCGTAGAAGGGGCCCCCGACTATGGCTACACCTTC.

This clone was recorded once. The rearrangement links TRBV6-5 to TRBJ1-3; D remains ambiguous. V lost 2 bases to trimming and J lost 2 bases, with 10 bases between them. The CDR3 covers 15 residues. Germline loops: CDR1 MNHEY, CDR2 SVGAGI. CDR3 amino acids: CASSYEGGTGNTIYF. DNA of the CDR3: TGTGCCAGCAGTTACGAGGGTGGGACTGGAAACACCATATATTTT.

This clone was counted a few times. The rearrangement links TRBV25-1 to TRBJ1-2, with D perhaps matching TRBD1 (5 bases). This CDR3 has 11 residues. Looked up from germline, CDR1 is MGHDK and CDR2 is SYGVNS. The V and J ends lost 6 bases and 8 bases respectively, with 10 bases between them. For the CDR3, the DNA is TGTGCCAGCAGGGAACAGGACGGCTACACCTTC. It codes for CASREQDGYTF.

The chain recombines TRBV7-2 with TRBJ1-5; the D gene is possibly TRBD1 (5 bases). CDR1 and CDR2 (germline): SGHTA, FQGNSA. V dropped 5 bases and J dropped 8 bases, with 13 bases sitting between them. CDR3 size: 13 residues. The CDR3 loop is CASSEGTVEPQHF. Here the CDR3 DNA reads TGTGCCAGCAGCGAAGGGACGGTGGAGCCCCAGCATTTT.

The rearrangement uses TRBV5-1 and TRBJ1-4, with a weak D call TRBD1 (6 bases). The ends were cut back, 0 bases at V and 2 bases at J, with 11 bases in the middle. The CDR3 totals 16 residues. Germline V gene lookup returns CDR1 SGHRS and CDR2 YFSETQ. CDR3 residues: CASSLEAGATNEKLFF. Written as DNA, the CDR3 is TGCGCCAGCAGCTTGGAGGCAGGGGCCACTAATGAAAAACTGTTTTTT.

The rearrangement links TRBV9 to TRBJ2-3; TRBD2 matches at 16 bases. V shed 5 bases and J 5 bases; nucleotides not matched to a gene: 5. Germline lookup yields CDR1 SGDLS and CDR2 YYNGEE. CDR3 length: 16 amino acids. The CDR3 loop reads CASSPGLAGGQDTQYF. In DNA form, the CDR3 reads TGTGCCAGCAGTCCGGGACTAGCGGGAGGGCAAGATACGCAGTATTTT.

The CDR3 reads CASSLSSTTGGRNEQFF. CDR3 in DNA: TGTGCCAGCAGCTTATCTTCAACTACTGGGGGGAGAAATGAGCAGTTCTTC. This chain connects TRBV7-8 to TRBJ2-1; D may be TRBD2 (6 bases). The CDR3 sequence is 17 residues long. Trimming removed 2 bases at V and 7 bases at J, with 21 bases between. Germline CDR1 and CDR2: SGHVS and FQNEAQ.

This clone is a singleton in its sample. V usage is TRBV4-2 and J usage is TRBJ2-5, with 7 nucleotides matching TRBD2. This CDR3 spans 15 amino acids. CDR1 and CDR2 from the germline V gene are LGHNA and YNFKEQ. With V trimmed by 4 bases and J by 4 bases, 9 bases remained unmatched. The CDR3 nucleotides are TGTGCCAGCAGCCCCAAGGGCGGGAGCGGAGAGACCCAGTACTTC. Translated: CASSPKGGSGETQYF.

This clone was counted between two and nine times. The chain recombines TRBV7-6 with TRBJ1-3; a possible D gene is TRBD1 (5 bases). The germline gives CDR1 SGHVS, CDR2 FNYEAQ. The CDR3 loop spans 15 amino acids. V was clipped by 5 bases and J by 1 base, with 12 bases between them. The CDR3 spells CASSHARVSGNTIYF. The CDR3 bases are TGTGCCAGCAGCCACGCCAGGGTATCTGGAAACACCATATATTTT.

The chain combines TRBV4-1 with TRBJ2-7, with a weak D call TRBD1 (5 bases). Trimming took 0 bases from V and 6 from J, leaving 24 bases between them. CDR1 and CDR2 from the germline V gene are MGHRA and YSYEKL. The CDR3 totals 18 residues. CDR3 residues: CASSQEGRRQPSSVEQYF. The CDR3 region has the DNA TGCGCCAGCAGCCAAGAGGGTCGTCGACAGCCTTCGAGCGTCGAGCAGTACTTC.

V is TRBV28 and J is TRBJ1-1; D is ambiguous. Trimming removed 3 bases from V and 5 bases from J, with 7 bases in between. The germline V gene encodes CDR1 MDHEN and CDR2 SYDVKM. This CDR3 spans 12 amino acids. The CDR3 sequence: CASSFTSTEAFF. CDR3 coding DNA: TGTGCCAGCAGTTTTACGTCTACTGAAGCTTTCTTT.

J is TRBJ1-1 and V is TRBV7-9; no clear D gene. The V and J ends lost 1 base and 10 bases respectively, with 7 bases between them. The CDR3 is made up of 11 amino acids. CDR1 is SEHNR, CDR2 FQNEAQ, per germline (reference sequence). CDR3 in amino acids: CASSLVGPAFF. The DNA for the CDR3 is TGTGCCAGCAGCTTAGTAGGTCCAGCTTTCTTT.

This chain connects TRBV7-3 to TRBJ2-1; 8 bases line up with TRBD1. This CDR3 comprises 14 residues. Germline CDR1 is SGHTA and CDR2 is FQGTGA. The ends lost 2 bases at V and 12 bases at J; junction bases unmatched: 9. DNA for the CDR3: TGTGCCAGCAGCTTAGATAACAGGGGGAACGGGCAGTTCTTC. It is translated as CASSLDNRGNGQFF.

The DNA for the CDR3 is TGTGCCAGCAGCTCAACGGACACCGGGGAGCTGTTTTTT. Its translation: CASSSTDTGELFF. The chain has TRBV7-3 and TRBJ2-2; D remains unclear. V was cut by 4 bases and J by 3 bases, with 6 bases left in between. Germline V gives CDR1 SGHTA, CDR2 FQGTGA. The CDR3 extends over 13 amino acids.

This chain joins TRBV28 and TRBJ2-1; 8 nucleotides agree with TRBD1. Trimming removed 8 bases from V and 5 bases from J; junction bases left unmatched: 11. The germline V gene has CDR1 MDHEN and CDR2 SYDVKM. The CDR3 spans 15 residues. CDR3 in amino acids: CASLNRGQVNNEQFF. As DNA, the CDR3 is TGTGCCAGCCTCAACCGGGGACAGGTAAACAATGAGCAGTTCTTC.

In its sample, this clone was seen once. The chain uses TRBV18 and TRBJ2-5; 7 bases match TRBD2. This CDR3 has 15 residues. The trim removed 0 bases at V and 6 bases at J, leaving 7 bases unmatched. The germline V gene encodes CDR1 KGHSH and CDR2 LQKENI. The CDR3 protein is CASSPPAGASKTQYF. As DNA, the CDR3 is TGTGCCAGCTCACCACCCGCGGGAGCCTCTAAGACCCAGTACTTC.

The chain links TRBV27 to TRBJ2-1, with 12 bases identical to TRBD2. The CDR3 is 16 residues long. The ends lost 6 bases at V and 4 bases at J; junction bases unmatched: 7. Germline loops: CDR1 MNHEY, CDR2 SMNVEV (reference sequence). CDR3 loop: CASSIGLAGMYNEQFF. CDR3 in DNA: TGTGCCAGCAGCATCGGACTAGCGGGAATGTACAATGAGCAGTTCTTC.